The T cell receptor beta chain described here comes from a study of blood T cell repertoires in COVID-19. The length of the CDR3 is 16 residues. The data were produced by immunoSEQ multiplex PCR, yet TCRdb's version contains in-frame clones alone and is incomplete. The sample lists 150,000 to 200,000 clones, 86% occurring once. This sequence was found in a man in his fifties with active or convalescent COVID-19. The gene calls are TRBV21-1 and TRBJ1-2; TRBD1, as called in the table, went unchecked against the DNA. TRBV21-1 is a known pseudogene. The sequenced sample was peripheral blood. In DNA, the CDR3 is TGTGCCAGCAGCTTCTCGACAGGACCTCCTAACTATGGCTACACCTTC. Its translation is CASSFSTGPPNYGYTF.